This record covers a single T cell receptor beta chain. As handled by the study authors: Estimates of nucleated cell counts were drawn from the amplification of reference gene primers. Here immunoSEQ multiplex PCR was the method, and the copy in TCRdb shows in-frame clones only, minus some. V, J and clone size are taken as reported in that table, and D and trimming were inferred from the DNA itself. The sample has hundreds of thousands of clones; around 86% are singletons. Participant age was about 18 to 95 years, and participants resided in about two dozen US areas. Symptom resolution, clearance, or two negative PCRs marked donors in Cohort 3 as recovered. This sample is drawn from a study of blood T cell repertoires in COVID-19. Across the whole study: The analysed material was cDNA or gDNA that came from T cells, B-cell-depleted T cells, or PBMCs.

Germline CDR1 is DFQATT and CDR2 is SNEGSKA (reference sequence). Trimming cost V 3 bases and J 6 bases; bases outside gene matches: 16. The CDR3 runs to 19 residues. Material: PBMCs or T cells enriched from blood (not recorded which). V gene TRBV20-1 combines with J gene TRBJ2-1, with 14 bases aligning to TRBD2. The receptor was isolated from a woman between 50 and 59 years old who had recovered from COVID-19. CDR3 nucleotide sequence: TGCAGTGCTAGTGCACCGGAGGGACTAGCGGGAGTGAGGTCCAATGAGCAGTTCTTC. It yields the protein CSASAPEGLAGVRSNEQFF.